The following is a T cell receptor (beta chain) sequence with its context. Its cognate antigen has yet to be identified. Base quality data are lacking; no much larger clone is found one base away. Libraries were made using the immunoSEQ multiplex PCR assay. The paper's data handling went like this. A statistical classification framework was built to diagnose cytomegalovirus status from the catalog of TCR beta chain sequences. Not all clones reach the TCRdb copy of this immuneACCESS table, which keeps in-frame sequences only. Checked studies attribute under half of the gap to unresolved V genes and leave the rest unexplained. That table furnishes V, J and clone size, whereas the DNA furnished D and trimming. The sample table holds 300,000 to 400,000 clones, of which roughly 89% were seen once. The ten biggest clones cover 0.65% to 0.95% of the sample. The donors were included in the validation cohort of around 120 subjects, a group kept apart from the approximately 690-subject first cohort.

The data were taken from a study of cytomegalovirus exposure and HLA in healthy donors (dated by TCRdb to 2015 to 2018). Looking at the study overall: The roughly 650 repertoires of the first cohort and the roughly 120 validation repertoires were produced on the same platform, according to a later analysis. The study was designed to test whether signatures of past pathogen exposure could be identified by cataloging public T cell receptors. A separate validation cohort of about 110 different subjects was used in addition to the approximately 670-subject first cohort. To predict cytomegalovirus infection status, the study combined high-throughput TCR immunosequencing, statistical association of individual TCRs with disease status, and machine learning.

Here is what the overall study found, with its caveats: Most TCR sequences were observed very rarely across donors, whereas some public TCRs were present in many individuals. All 120 or so repertoires were used to score co-occurrence in the validation cohort in a later analysis, because that analysis had no HLA typing for the cohort. A few of the identified cytomegalovirus-associated TCR beta chains were confirmed in vitro to be specific for cytomegalovirus antigens. Subsequent analysis determined that TCRs grouped into clusters in the first cohort also showed a tendency toward co-occurrence across the 120 validation repertoires, and approximately 93% of cluster scores exceeded 0. The authors suggested that the approach could potentially be generalized to other disease states and immunological phenotypes. The classifier was reported to diagnose cytomegalovirus status with high specificity and sensitivity in both the original and validation cohorts. In the study, 150 to 200 TCR beta chains were listed as associated with cytomegalovirus.

CDR1 and CDR2, looked up from the germline V gene, are SGHVS and FNYEAQ. The germline V end is reduced by 5 bases and the J end by 1 base; junction bases left unmatched: 12. Its CDR3 holds 18 amino acids, cysteine through phenylalanine. CDR3 DNA is the only sequence kept; it has 54 bases, read in frame from the first base. The TCR originated in a woman under 30 in good health and CMV-seronegative. The chain links TRBV7-6 with TRBJ2-2, with 8 bases matching TRBD2. The sequenced sample consisted of PBMCs. The CDR3 region reads CASSRYPKRELNTGELFF. The nucleotide sequence reads TGTGCCAGCAGCCGATACCCCAAGCGGGAGTTGAACACCGGGGAGCTGTTTTTT.